This TCR beta chain was identified in a study of shared clonotypes between healthy human individuals. Profiled with immunoSEQ multiplex PCR; TCRdb holds only in-frame clones, not every one. The sample has some 500,000 clones; around 77% are singletons. The CDR3 has 18 amino acids. In germline, CDR1 is SGHVS, CDR2 FNYEAQ. The ends lost 1 base at V and 1 base at J; junction bases unmatched: 8. Points on this clone: Its antigen is currently unknown.

Study outcomes and limitations: Sampling was confined to blood; repertoires within tissues likely differ.

The study drew all its donors from Caucasian adults living in Nashville, Tennessee. The V call is TRBV7-6, the J call TRBJ2-3; TRBD2 agrees at 10 bases. The specimen sequenced was PBMCs. The receptor was derived from a woman in her thirties or forties in good health. Some clones in this sample may be carry-over from other donors' samples. The CDR3 here is CASSLDPGLAGGTDTQYF. For the CDR3, the DNA is TGTGCCAGCAGCTTAGACCCCGGGCTAGCGGGGGGCACAGATACGCAGTATTTT.